A single sample is the source of the 21 T cell receptor beta chains below, sequenced in a study of circulating tumor DNA in untreated peripheral T-cell lymphoma. The repertoire was sequenced with immunoSEQ multiplex PCR; TCRdb's copy has only in-frame clones and lacks some. The table lists 2,000 to 2,500 clones, roughly 78% of them singletons. Sequencing was performed on tumor tissue. The receptors originated from a human donor with peripheral T-cell lymphoma.

The gene calls are TRBV11-3 and TRBJ1-3; possibly TRBD1 for D (6 bases). The CDR3 loop spans 15 amino acids. Trimming pared 5 bases from V and 0 bases from J, leaving 11 bases between. Germline CDR1 is SGHNT and CDR2 is YENEEA. The CDR3 sequence is CASSLTGLSGNTIYF. Written as DNA, the CDR3 is TGTGCCAGCAGCCTAACAGGGCTCTCTGGAAACACCATATATTTT. The full variable domain, its missing parts supplied by reference TRBV11-3 and TRBJ1-3, is EAGVVQSPRYKIIEKKQPVAFWCNPISGHNTLYWYLQNLGQGPELLIRYENEEAVDDSQLPKDRFSAERLKGVDSTLKIQPAELGDSAVYLCASSLTGLSGNTIYFGEGSWLTVV.

The V call is TRBV6-8, the J call TRBJ2-7; the D is unclear. This CDR3 contains 13 residues. V gave up 4 bases and J gave up 3 bases, with 10 bases separating them. Germline values: CDR1 MNHGY, CDR2 SAAAGT. The CDR3 nucleotides are TGTGCCAGCAGTTCGGACCGGATCTACGAGCAGTACTTC. Amino acid sequence: CASSSDRIYEQYF.

The chain uses TRBV15 and TRBJ2-7; maybe TRBD2 (6 bases). Germline V lookup: CDR1 LNHNV, CDR2 YYDKDF (reference sequence). V was shortened by 1 base and J by 3 bases, with 16 bases between the two germline ends. The CDR3 covers 16 residues. The CDR3 loop reads CATSRGAGDSSYEQYF. The CDR3 DNA reads as TGTGCCACCAGCAGAGGAGCTGGGGACTCCAGCTACGAGCAGTACTTC.

This chain joins TRBV1 and TRBJ2-7; TRBD1 is the table's D call and was not checked against the DNA. TRBV1 is described as a pseudogene. This CDR3 is 14 amino acids long. The CDR3 reads CASSQDQGPYEQYF. The CDR3 nucleotides are TGCGCCAGCAGCCAAGATCAGGGGCCCTACGAGCAGTACTTC.

The rearrangement uses TRBV28 and TRBJ1-2, with no clear D. The CDR3 is made up of 15 amino acids. In germline, CDR1 is MDHEN, CDR2 SYDVKM. The ends were cut back, 6 bases at V and 2 bases at J, with 16 bases in the middle. The CDR3 protein is CASSPGLYENYGYTF. CDR3 coding DNA: TGTGCCAGCAGCCCGGGTCTTTACGAAAACTATGGCTACACCTTC.

The chain joins TRBV19 to TRBJ1-1; perhaps TRBD1 as D (6 bases). Looked up from germline, CDR1 is LNHDA and CDR2 is SQIVND (reference sequence). V was cut by 10 bases and J by 11 bases, with 17 bases left in between. The length of the CDR3 is 11 residues. CDR3 loop: CATSTGSGAFF. The CDR3 DNA follows: TGTGCCACCTCGACAGGCTCCGGGGCTTTCTTT.

The rearrangement uses TRBV15 and TRBJ2-1; TRBD2 is a possible D gene (6 bases). CDR3 length equals 14 residues. Germline V CDR1 and CDR2: LNHNV, YYDKDF (reference sequence). Trimming removed 0 bases from V and 12 bases from J, with 15 bases in between. CDR3 region: CATSRDRGLTRQFF. For the CDR3, the DNA is TGTGCCACCAGCAGAGATCGGGGGTTAACTAGGCAGTTCTTC.

The chain employs TRBV11-3 and TRBJ2-1, with D maybe TRBD1 (6 bases). CDR1 SGHNT and CDR2 YENEEA come from the germline V gene. V was pared by 4 bases and J by 0 bases, with 10 bases between. The CDR3 consists of 15 residues. The CDR3 reads CASSWGLSSYNEQFF. In DNA form, the CDR3 reads TGTGCCAGCAGCTGGGGGCTTAGCTCCTACAATGAGCAGTTCTTC.

The chain carries TRBV15 and TRBJ1-5; 9 nucleotides align to TRBD1. The V gene end was trimmed by 1 base and the J gene end by 7 bases; junction bases not matched to a gene: 5. The CDR3 runs 15 residues. The germline gives CDR1 LNHNV, CDR2 YYDKDF (reference sequence). CDR3 nucleotides: TGTGCCACCAGCAGAGGAGACAGGGGGTTACAGCCCCAGCATTTT. Translation gives CATSRGDRGLQPQHF.

This clone was found once. The chain carries TRBV6-8 and TRBJ2-5, with 7 bases lining up with TRBD1. J gave up 5 bases and V 6 bases, and 6 bases lay outside the gene matches. The germline CDR1 and CDR2 sequences are MNHGY and SAAAGT. The CDR3 totals 13 residues. The CDR3: CASRTGYRETQYF. The CDR3 DNA sequence: TGTGCCAGCAGGACAGGGTATCGGGAGACCCAGTACTTC.

The chain combines TRBV22-1 with TRBJ1-3; the table's D gene call, TRBD1, was not cross checked with the DNA. TRBV22-1 is deemed a pseudogene. CDR3 length: 13 amino acids. The CDR3 loop is CASSTGIGNTIYF. The CDR3 nucleotides read TGTGCCAGCAGTACAGGGATTGGAAACACCATATATTTT.

The rearrangement links TRBV28 to TRBJ2-5, with TRBD1 matching over 11 bases. This CDR3 comprises 14 residues. From germline, CDR1 is MDHEN and CDR2 SYDVKM. Trimming at V came to 10 bases and at J to 4 bases, leaving 8 bases not matched to a gene. The CDR3 DNA reads as TGTGCCACCTCGGGACAGGGGGGGGGAGAGACCCAGTACTTC. Its protein product is CATSGQGGGETQYF.

This chain connects TRBV23-1 to TRBJ2-7; D is possibly TRBD1 (6 bases). TRBV23-1 is sorted into the ORF group, with uncertain function. The V and J ends lost 7 bases and 3 bases respectively, with 28 bases between them. The length of the CDR3 is 18 residues. The CDR3: CASTFKGHRPQGGYEQYF. CDR3 coding DNA: TGCGCCAGCACCTTCAAGGGACACCGACCCCAAGGGGGCTACGAGCAGTACTTC.

The gene calls are TRBV6-8 and TRBJ2-7; D is ambiguous. The CDR3 spans 12 residues. Germline V gene sequence: CDR1 MNHGY, CDR2 SAAAGT. The V gene lost 0 bases and the J gene lost 11 bases, with 11 bases spanning the gap. The CDR3 sequence: CASSYSRSREYF. The CDR3 coding sequence is TGTGCCAGCAGTTACTCGAGGTCCCGAGAGTACTTC.

The V and J genes are TRBV19 and TRBJ2-2; D perhaps matches TRBD2 (7 bases). The germline V and J ends were trimmed by 3 bases and 2 bases, with 10 bases remaining between them. The CDR3 has 15 amino acids. The germline V gene has CDR1 LNHDA and CDR2 SQIVND (reference sequence). The CDR3 nucleotides are TGTGCCAGTAGTATGGGCGGGGGCAACACCGGGGAGCTGTTTTTT. Encoded protein: CASSMGGGNTGELFF.

This chain uses TRBV29-1 with TRBJ1-4; the match to TRBD1 covers 7 bases. CDR3 size: 12 residues. Germline values: CDR1 SQVTM, CDR2 ANQGSEA. J lost 8 bases, V lost 7 bases, and 7 bases had no gene match. The CDR3 sequence: CSGRTGGEKLFF. The CDR3 DNA reads TGCAGCGGCCGGACAGGAGGCGAAAAACTGTTTTTT.

The chain uses TRBV15 and TRBJ2-3; D is unresolved. CDR3 size: 15 residues. The V and J ends lost 5 bases and 2 bases respectively, with 14 bases between them. The germline gives CDR1 LNHNV, CDR2 YYDKDF (reference sequence). This CDR3 reads CATSRQRADTDTQYF. Written as DNA, the CDR3 is TGTGCCACCAGCCGTCAAAGGGCCGACACAGATACGCAGTATTTT.

This chain joins TRBV28 and TRBJ2-7; 13 bases agree with TRBD2. Germline assignment: CDR1 MDHEN and CDR2 SYDVKM. The V gene end was trimmed by 4 bases and the J gene end by 0 bases; junction bases not matched to a gene: 6. The CDR3 is made up of 17 amino acids. The DNA for the CDR3 is TGTGCCAGCAGTTACCGGACTAGCGGGAGAGGCTCCTACGAGCAGTACTTC. It is translated as CASSYRTSGRGSYEQYF.

The chain joins TRBV5-1 to TRBJ2-5; 8 nucleotides match TRBD2. CDR1 and CDR2 (germline): SGHRS, YFSETQ. The CDR3 sequence is 15 residues long. V lost 5 bases, J lost 2 bases, and 8 bases stayed unmatched. The CDR3 here is CASRPTSGPQETQYF. The DNA for the CDR3 is TGCGCCAGCAGACCTACTAGCGGTCCACAAGAGACCCAGTACTTC.

This rearrangement joins TRBV19 to TRBJ2-3, with a weak D call TRBD2 (5 bases). V lost 4 bases to trimming and J lost 3 bases, with 17 bases between them. This CDR3 spans 16 amino acids. The germline V gene has CDR1 LNHDA and CDR2 SQIVND (reference sequence). The CDR3 nucleotides read TGTGCCAGTAGTAGAGTGCCGAGAGGGCCGACAGATACGCAGTATTTT. This translates into CASSRVPRGPTDTQYF.

This clone was counted only a few times. This chain connects TRBV28 to TRBJ2-3; either TRBD1 or TRBD2 may fit D (5 bases each). CDR1 MDHEN and CDR2 SYDVKM come from the germline V gene. The CDR3 has 17 residues. The V and J ends lost 1 base and 7 bases respectively, with 21 bases between them. The CDR3 is CASSLYSYGVGVYTQYF. The CDR3 coding sequence is TGTGCCAGCAGTTTATATTCCTACGGGGTAGGGGTCTATACGCAGTATTTT. Based on the CDR3 plus reference TRBV28 and TRBJ2-3, the full variable domain is DVKVTQSSRYLVKRTGEKVFLECVQDMDHENMFWYRQDPGLGLRLIYFSYDVKMKEKGDIPEGYSVSREKKERFSLILESASTNQTSMYLCASSLYSYGVGVYTQYFGPGTRLTVL.